This TCR beta chain was sequenced for a study of T-cell memory formation after mild COVID-19. Overall study context: The two donors had largely donor-specific TCR clusters. Notes on the study in general: Clones that contracted from day 15 to 85 had balanced CD4/CD8; later expanders were CD4+ biased.

TCR alpha and TCR beta cDNA libraries carrying sample barcodes and UMIs came from 5'RACE with constant-segment primers. TCRdb processed the 5' RACE reads anew with MiXCR; each CDR3 protein has one entry. The table shows about 600,000 distinct CDR3 sequences, with roughly 20% occurring only once. With 3 bases removed from V and 9 bases from J, the gap between germline ends came to 14 bases. The CDR3 runs 13 residues. Germline CDR1 SGHRS, CDR2 YFSETQ. As to this clonotype: Its antigen is unidentified.

The receptor's source is an adult woman who had mild COVID-19 (a few samples of this study predate the infection). Cell type and time point are not known. The chain combines TRBV5-1 with TRBJ2-3; TRBD2 might be the D (6 bases). The sample consisted of PBMCs or a T cell subset sorted from them (not recorded which). This chain's CDR3 is CASSSGDSPTQYF. In DNA form, the CDR3 reads TGCGCCAGCAGCTCCGGGGACTCCCCGACGCAGTATTTT.